The 27 T cell receptor beta chains below come from one sample, sequenced in a study of STAT5B mutations in CD4+ large granular lymphocyte leukemia. Assay: immunoSEQ multiplex PCR; the TCRdb copy retains only in-frame clones and omits some. The sample yields about 21,000 clones, about 71% seen once. Sequenced material: CD4+ T cells from blood buffy coats. All receptors derive from a human donor in good health.

The genes are TRBV11-2 and TRBJ2-2; D might be TRBD1 (6 bases). V lost 6 bases and J lost 6, with 23 bases in between. Germline CDR1 SGHAT, CDR2 FQNNGV. The CDR3 runs to 17 residues. The CDR3 DNA follows: TGTGCCAGCAGATTCCCCAAGTTAACAGGGATACCCGGGGAGCTGTTTTTT. Protein product: CASRFPKLTGIPGELFF. Variable domain in full (rest from reference TRBV11-2 and TRBJ2-2): EAGVAQSPRYKIIEKRQSVAFWCNPISGHATLYWYQQILGQGPKLLIQFQNNGVVDDSQLPKDRFSAERLKGVDSTLKIQPAKLEDSAVYLCASRFPKLTGIPGELFFGEGSRLTVL.

The chain uses TRBV6-5 and TRBJ2-2; the match to TRBD1 covers 7 bases. Germline loops: CDR1 MNHEY, CDR2 SVGAGI. This CDR3 contains 15 residues. V shed 2 bases and J 6 bases; nucleotides not matched to a gene: 6. This CDR3 reads CASSYRAGGPGELFF. CDR3 bases: TGTGCCAGCAGTTACCGGGCAGGGGGTCCCGGGGAGCTGTTTTTT.

This clone came up a few times. V usage is TRBV6-5 and J usage is TRBJ2-1, with D unresolved. CDR1 is MNHEY and CDR2 is SVGAGI in the germline V gene. V gave up 4 bases and J gave up 6 bases, with 13 bases separating them. The CDR3 length is 14 residues. CDR3 amino acids: CASSSPGRPNEQFF. CDR3 nucleotide sequence: TGTGCCAGCAGTTCGCCAGGACGCCCCAATGAGCAGTTCTTC.

The chain combines TRBV10-3 with TRBJ1-2; 12 bases match TRBD1. The J segment lost 7 bases and the V segment lost 3 bases, leaving 9 bases of the junction unmatched. Germline CDR1 ENHRY, CDR2 SYGVKD. CDR3 length: 16 residues. The CDR3 sequence is CAISDPGTGGAFGYTF. The CDR3 coding sequence is TGTGCCATCAGTGATCCCGGGACAGGGGGCGCGTTTGGCTACACCTTC.

Relative to its sample, this clone is medium-sized. This chain connects TRBV2 to TRBJ1-1; 8 nucleotides match TRBD1. The CDR3 sequence is 14 residues long. Germline assignment: CDR1 SNHLY and CDR2 FYNNEI. V trimming: 6 bases; J trimming: 0 bases; junction bases outside the gene matches: 3. The CDR3 DNA is TGTGCCAGCAGGGGGACAGGACTGAACACTGAAGCTTTCTTT. Encoded protein: CASRGTGLNTEAFF.

CDR3 sequence (DNA): TGTGCCAGCAGACGGGAGTACTCCTACGAGCAGTACTTC. Its translation is CASRREYSYEQYF. The chain employs TRBV5-4 and TRBJ2-7; tentatively, D is TRBD2 (6 bases). CDR1 SGHNT and CDR2 YYREEE come from the germline V gene (reference sequence). Deletions cut 5 bases from V and 0 bases from J, with 9 bases between. The CDR3 loop spans 13 amino acids.

The chain carries TRBV6-5 and TRBJ2-7; D may be TRBD2 (7 bases). V lost 2 bases and J lost 3, with 17 bases in between. This CDR3 has 16 residues. CDR1 and CDR2 from the germline V gene are MNHEY and SVGAGI. The CDR3 spells CASSYNYAGADYEQYF. The CDR3, as DNA: TGTGCCAGCAGTTACAACTATGCGGGGGCGGACTACGAGCAGTACTTC.

This clone turned up a few times. J is TRBJ2-7 and V is TRBV7-2, with a weak D call TRBD2 (5 bases). This CDR3 is 15 amino acids long. Trimming removed 5 bases at V and 2 bases at J, with 16 bases between. CDR1 is SGHTA and CDR2 is FQGNSA in the germline V gene. The CDR3 protein is CASSREGAQAYEQYF. The CDR3 nucleotides read TGTGCCAGCAGCCGTGAGGGAGCACAAGCCTACGAGCAGTACTTC.

The chain is built from TRBV4-2 and TRBJ2-3, with a weak D call TRBD2 (5 bases). Germline CDR1 is LGHNA and CDR2 is YNFKEQ. Between the trimmed V and J ends, which lost 4 bases and 2 bases, there was a span of 22 bases. The CDR3 is made up of 18 amino acids. This chain's CDR3 is CASSLLLESTGLTDTQYF. The CDR3, as DNA: TGTGCCAGCAGCCTGCTACTAGAATCTACTGGGCTCACAGATACGCAGTATTTT.

In this sample, this clone turned up a few times. The chain employs TRBV9 and TRBJ2-2, with 11 bases matching TRBD1. The germline V gene encodes CDR1 SGDLS and CDR2 YYNGEE. The V and J ends lost 0 bases and 3 bases, in that order; junction bases with no gene match: 4. The CDR3 length is 17 residues. The CDR3 region is CASSVGGTGGYTGELFF. CDR3 sequence (DNA): TGTGCCAGCAGCGTAGGTGGGACAGGGGGATACACCGGGGAGCTGTTTTTT.

The J gene is TRBJ2-3, the V gene TRBV27, with D possibly called TRBD1 or TRBD2 (6 bases each). V was trimmed by 3 bases and J by 2 bases, leaving 21 bases between them. Germline CDR1 MNHEY, CDR2 SMNVEV (reference sequence). This CDR3 comprises 18 residues. Here the CDR3 DNA reads TGTGCCAGCAGTTTCGGAAGGGGGACTTCAGCCTACACAGATACGCAGTATTTT. It specifies CASSFGRGTSAYTDTQYF.

This chain links TRBV5-6 with TRBJ1-3; possible D gene TRBD1, 5 bases. The CDR3 is made up of 15 amino acids. Germline CDR1 is SGHDT and CDR2 is YYEEEE. Trimming stripped 4 bases from V and 5 bases from J, with 16 bases between. The CDR3 nucleotides are TGTGCCAGCAGCCCCCGGGGGAAAAGAAGAAACACCATATATTTT. Its protein is CASSPRGKRRNTIYF.

The chain couples TRBV30 to TRBJ2-1; no clear D gene. Trimming pared 6 bases from V and 0 bases from J, leaving 6 bases between. Germline loops: CDR1 GTSNPN, CDR2 SVGIG (reference sequence). CDR3 length: 12 residues. CDR3 region: CACDHSYNEQFF. Here the CDR3 DNA reads TGTGCCTGTGACCACTCCTACAATGAGCAGTTCTTC. The full variable domain, its missing parts supplied by reference TRBV30 and TRBJ2-1, is SQTIHQWPATLVQPVGSPLSLECTVEGTSNPNLYWYRQAAGRGLQLLFYSVGIGQISSEVPQNLSASRPQDRQFILSSKKLLLSDSGFYLCACDHSYNEQFFGPGTRLTVL.

The chain couples TRBV11-2 to TRBJ2-3; maybe TRBD2 (6 bases). This CDR3 contains 14 residues. Germline V lookup: CDR1 SGHAT, CDR2 FQNNGV. V gave up 5 bases and J gave up 2 bases, with 11 bases separating them. Here the CDR3 DNA reads TGTGCCAGCAGCCCTACGGGGGACACAGATACGCAGTATTTT. Protein: CASSPTGDTDTQYF.

This clone came up a few times. The junction departs from the called germline gene at one end, perhaps through a read error. This chain uses TRBV11-2 with TRBJ2-2; D gene ambiguous. CDR1 and CDR2 from the germline V gene are SGHAT and FQNNGV. The CDR3 is 14 residues long. The CDR3 here is CASNLIMNTGELFF. CDR3 bases: TGTGCCAGCAACTTAATTATGAACACCGGGGAGCTGTTTTTT. The full variable domain, completed using reference TRBV11-2 and TRBJ2-2, is EAGVAQSPRYKIIEKRQSVAFWCNPISGHATLYWYQQILGQGPKLLIQFQNNGVVDDSQLPKDRFSAERLKGVDSTLKIQPAKLEDSAVYLCASNLIMNTGELFFGEGSRLTVL.

The genes are TRBV7-9 and TRBJ1-4; D ambiguous. Trimming stripped 0 bases from V and 6 bases from J, with 11 bases between. The CDR3 is made up of 15 amino acids. Germline CDR1 is SEHNR and CDR2 is FQNEAQ (reference sequence). DNA of the CDR3: TGTGCCAGCAGCTTAGCTCTGGGGTCGGATGAAAAACTGTTTTTT. Encoded protein: CASSLALGSDEKLFF.

The chain couples TRBV28 to TRBJ2-1; D unclear. Germline CDR1 and CDR2: MDHEN and SYDVKM. With 3 bases removed from V and 6 bases from J, the gap between germline ends came to 6 bases. This CDR3 comprises 12 residues. CDR3 in amino acids: CASSFWANEQFF. The CDR3 DNA reads TGTGCCAGCAGTTTCTGGGCCAATGAGCAGTTCTTC.

The count of this clone is one. The chain couples TRBV29-1 to TRBJ2-5, with TRBD1 as a possible D gene (6 bases). V was pared by 0 bases and J by 11 bases, with 7 bases between. The CDR3 runs to 10 residues. CDR1 and CDR2 (germline): SQVTM, ANQGSEA. CDR3 nucleotides: TGCAGCGTTGAAGAAAGGGGGCAGTACTTC. Translated: CSVEERGQYF.

The rearrangement joins TRBV5-4 to TRBJ1-1; 7 bases fit TRBD1. The germline V gene encodes CDR1 SGHNT and CDR2 YYREEE (reference sequence). This CDR3 has 16 amino acids. With 0 bases clipped from V and 0 bases from J, the junction kept 5 bases outside the gene matches. This CDR3 reads CASSLAGTAVNTEAFF. As DNA, the CDR3 is TGTGCCAGCAGCTTGGCCGGGACAGCCGTGAACACTGAAGCTTTCTTT.

The chain combines TRBV6-1 with TRBJ2-1, with 8 bases matching TRBD1. CDR3 length: 14 amino acids. CDR1 MNHNS and CDR2 SASEGT come from the germline V gene. Losses at the gene ends were 2 bases for V and 9 bases for J; bases not matched to a gene: 6. CDR3 loop: CASSEPDRGAEQFF. The DNA of the CDR3 is TGTGCCAGCAGTGAACCTGACAGGGGAGCTGAGCAGTTCTTC.

This clone has just a few counts. This chain connects TRBV30 to TRBJ1-3; D gene unclear. Trimming took off 1 base at V and 5 bases at J, with 3 bases between the two ends. This CDR3 is built from 11 residues. CDR1 is GTSNPN, CDR2 SVGIG, per germline (reference sequence). CDR3 bases: TGTGCCTGGAGTGACAGAAACACCATATATTTT. Amino acid sequence: CAWSDRNTIYF.

The rearrangement joins TRBV5-1 to TRBJ2-1; 8 bases agree with TRBD1. V was clipped by 4 bases and J by 3 bases; unmatched bases: 6. The CDR3 totals 15 residues. Germline CDR1 is SGHRS and CDR2 is YFSETQ. The CDR3 DNA sequence: TGCGCCAGCAGCAACGCAGGGGGCAACTACAATGAGCAGTTCTTC. Translating gives CASSNAGGNYNEQFF. Drawing the rest from reference TRBV5-1 and TRBJ2-1, the complete variable domain is KAGVTQTPRYLIKTRGQQVTLSCSPISGHRSVSWYQQTPGQGLQFLFEYFSETQRNKGNFPGRFSGRQFSNSRSEMNVSTLELGDSALYLCASSNAGGNYNEQFFGPGTRLTVL.

This clone appeared a single time. The chain recombines TRBV28 with TRBJ2-7, with a possible D match to TRBD1 (5 bases). The V end was cut by 6 bases, the J end by 3 bases, with 6 bases between. The germline gives CDR1 MDHEN, CDR2 SYDVKM. This CDR3 contains 11 residues. The CDR3 bases are TGTGCCAGCAGGGACAACTACGAGCAGTACTTC. It translates to CASRDNYEQYF.

The table lists this clone with a few counts. This chain uses TRBV29-1 with TRBJ1-1; no clear D. The CDR3 totals 10 residues. V shed 7 bases and J shed 1 base, with 4 bases lying between them. Germline V CDR1 and CDR2: SQVTM, ANQGSEA. The DNA for the CDR3 is TGCAGCGGACAGAACACTGAAGCTTTCTTT. Protein product: CSGQNTEAFF.

In this sample, this clone turned up a few times. The rearrangement links TRBV7-9 to TRBJ1-1; no reliable D call. The V and J ends lost 1 base and 10 bases respectively, with 16 bases between them. Germline V CDR1 and CDR2: SEHNR, FQNEAQ (reference sequence). The CDR3 is 14 amino acids. CDR3 nucleotides: TGTGCCAGCAGCTTAGAACAATCGACCATGCGAGCTTTCTTT. This gives the protein CASSLEQSTMRAFF.

This clone was seen only a few times. The genes are TRBV4-2 and TRBJ1-5; 8 bases align to TRBD1. V dropped 1 base and J dropped 5; count of bases not matched to a gene: 4. The CDR3 length is 15 residues. Germline V gene lookup returns CDR1 LGHNA and CDR2 YNFKEQ. This CDR3 reads CASSQAGTGHQPQHF. For the CDR3, the DNA is TGTGCCAGCAGCCAAGCAGGGACAGGTCATCAGCCCCAGCATTTT.

The chain joins TRBV18 to TRBJ2-5; D is unresolved. The J call is doubtful: the DNA matches TRBJ2-7 better. Per germline, CDR1 KGHSH and CDR2 LQKENI. This CDR3 comprises 11 residues. CDR3 DNA: TGTGCCAGCTCACCTAATTACGAGCAGTACTTC. Translating gives CASSPNYEQYF.